A selection of T cell receptor beta chains follows, all from one sample in a study of blood T cells in healthy people across ages. TCRdb reanalysed the 5' RACE reads using MiXCR and keeps one entry per CDR3 protein. In the table there are more than 750,000 distinct CDR3 sequences, 29% of which are singletons. This same sample was also part of a study on T cells of mothers and their children.

Sequenced input: blood. Receptor source: a woman aged 40 to 49 in good health. The CDR3 runs from the conserved cysteine through the conserved F or W. Fields, in order: J gene, CDR3 length, D gene, V gene, clone size, CDR3 DNA, CDR3 protein. The D gene is left open where the match is weak. Clone size is shown for a subset of rows, as once, few, many or a class of expanded clone.

TRBJ2-3,14,NA,TRBV29-1,NA,TGCAGCACCGCCCCGTTGTTCAGCACAGATACGCAGTATTTT,CSTAPLFSTDTQYF
TRBJ2-3,16,TRBD2,TRBV28,NA,TGTGCCAGCAGTGGGCGGGGGAAGGGGTACACAGATACGCAGTATTTT,CASSGRGKGYTDTQYF
TRBJ2-3,14,NA,TRBV12-3/TRBV12-4,few,TGTGCCAGCAACGCGGGGGCACCCGCAGATACGCAGTATTTT,CASNAGAPADTQYF
TRBJ2-7,16,TRBD1,TRBV4-1,NA,TGCGCCAGCAGCCAAGATCTTACAGGGGCCCCCTACGAGCAGTACTTC,CASSQDLTGAPYEQYF
TRBJ1-5,13,NA,TRBV25-1,NA,TGTGCCAGCAGTCCAGGGGACAATCAGCCCCAGCATTTT,CASSPGDNQPQHF
TRBJ2-3,14,NA,TRBV28,NA,TGTGCCAGCAGCTCGGCTCTGGATCTAGATACGCAGTATTTT,CASSSALDLDTQYF
TRBJ1-1,15,NA,TRBV4-1,few,TGCGCCAGCAGCCAAATCGTCAAGGTGAACACTGAAGCTTTCTTT,CASSQIVKVNTEAFF
TRBJ1-5,15,NA,TRBV2,NA,TGTGCCAGCAGTGAGAGCTTGGCACACAATCAGCCCCAGCATTTT,CASSESLAHNQPQHF
TRBJ1-3,17,NA,TRBV9,many,TGTGCCAGCAGCGTAACCGACACAACCATCTCTGGAAACACCATATATTTT,CASSVTDTTISGNTIYF
TRBJ1-2,13,NA,TRBV7-9,NA,TGTGCCAGCAGCTCCTGGGGGGACTATGGCTACACCTTC,CASSSWGDYGYTF
TRBJ2-5,15,NA,TRBV15,many,TGTGCCACCAGCAGAGATGGAGGGGCGCGAGAGACCCAGTACTTC,CATSRDGGARETQYF
TRBJ2-1,14,NA,TRBV20-1,many,TGCAGTGCTTCAAGGGGGTACTCCCACAATGAGCAGTTCTTC,CSASRGYSHNEQFF
TRBJ2-1,15,NA,TRBV7-3,many,TGTGCCAGCAGCTTATGGGGGGGCATAGAGGATGAGCAGTTCTTC,CASSLWGGIEDEQFF
TRBJ2-7,15,NA,TRBV7-2,many,TGTGCCAGCAGCAATTTTCTAGGGGTGACCTACGAGCAGTACTTC,CASSNFLGVTYEQYF
TRBJ2-7,15,TRBD1,TRBV10-3,NA,TGTGCCATCAGTGTCGAGACAGGGGGGGCCTACGAGCAGTACTTC,CAISVETGGAYEQYF
TRBJ2-7,13,TRBD2,TRBV5-1,once,TGCGCCAACAGACTAGCGGGGGGGCTCGGGCAGTACTTC,CANRLAGGLGQYF
TRBJ2-5,14,TRBD2,TRBV29-1,NA,TGCAGCGAGCGACTAGCGGGGGAACAAGAGACCCAGTACTTC,CSERLAGEQETQYF
TRBJ2-2,15,TRBD1,TRBV7-2,NA,TGTGCCAGCAGCGCCCGACAGGGAAGGGGCGGGGAGCTGTTTTTT,CASSARQGRGGELFF
TRBJ2-7,14,TRBD2,TRBV27,NA,TGTGCCAGCAGTCCAACTAGCGTCTCCTACGAGCAGTACTTC,CASSPTSVSYEQYF
TRBJ2-5,14,NA,TRBV7-2,many,TGTGCCAGCAGCTTAGCTGGCAGGGGTGAGACCCAGTACTTC,CASSLAGRGETQYF
TRBJ2-6,22,TRBD1,TRBV27,NA,TGTGCCAGCAGTTTATCCCGAAAGCAGCTCGGGACAGGGGCTTCAGGGGCCAACGTCCTGACTTTC,CASSLSRKQLGTGASGANVLTF
TRBJ2-1,13,TRBD1,TRBV7-2,few,TGTGCCAGCAGACAGCCGACAGGGTATGAGCAGTTCTTC,CASRQPTGYEQFF
TRBJ2-7,14,NA,TRBV5-6,NA,TGTGCCAGCAGCACGGTGGGGATGGCCTACGAGCAGTACTTC,CASSTVGMAYEQYF